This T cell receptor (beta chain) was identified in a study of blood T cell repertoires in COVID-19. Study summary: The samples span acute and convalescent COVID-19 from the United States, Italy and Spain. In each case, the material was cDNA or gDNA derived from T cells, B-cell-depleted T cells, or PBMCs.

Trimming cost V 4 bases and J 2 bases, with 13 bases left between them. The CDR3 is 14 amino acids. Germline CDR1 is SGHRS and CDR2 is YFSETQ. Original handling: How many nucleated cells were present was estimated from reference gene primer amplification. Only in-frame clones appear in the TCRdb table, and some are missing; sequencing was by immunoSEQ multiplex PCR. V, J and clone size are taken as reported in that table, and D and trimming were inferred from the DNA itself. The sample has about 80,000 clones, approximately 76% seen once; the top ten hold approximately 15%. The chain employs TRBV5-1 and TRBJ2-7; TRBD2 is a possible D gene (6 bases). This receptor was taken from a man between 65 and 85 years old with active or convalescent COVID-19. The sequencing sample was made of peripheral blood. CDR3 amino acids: CASSLGLPAYEQYF. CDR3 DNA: TGCGCCAGCAGCCTGGGACTGCCCGCCTACGAGCAGTACTTC.